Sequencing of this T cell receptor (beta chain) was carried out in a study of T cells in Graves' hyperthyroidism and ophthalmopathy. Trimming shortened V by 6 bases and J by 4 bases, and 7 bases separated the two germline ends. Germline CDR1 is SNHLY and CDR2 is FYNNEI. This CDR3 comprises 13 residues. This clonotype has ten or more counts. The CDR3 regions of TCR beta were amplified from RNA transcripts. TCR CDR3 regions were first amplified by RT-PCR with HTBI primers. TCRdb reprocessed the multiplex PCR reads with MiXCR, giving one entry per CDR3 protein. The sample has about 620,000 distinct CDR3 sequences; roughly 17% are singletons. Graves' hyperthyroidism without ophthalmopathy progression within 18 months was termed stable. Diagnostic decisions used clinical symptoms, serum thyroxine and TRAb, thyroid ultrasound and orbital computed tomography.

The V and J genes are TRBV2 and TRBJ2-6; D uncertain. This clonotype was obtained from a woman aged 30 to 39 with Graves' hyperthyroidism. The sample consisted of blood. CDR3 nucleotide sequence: TGTGCCAGCAGGATACAGGGGGCCAACGTCCTGACTTTC. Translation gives CASRIQGANVLTF.